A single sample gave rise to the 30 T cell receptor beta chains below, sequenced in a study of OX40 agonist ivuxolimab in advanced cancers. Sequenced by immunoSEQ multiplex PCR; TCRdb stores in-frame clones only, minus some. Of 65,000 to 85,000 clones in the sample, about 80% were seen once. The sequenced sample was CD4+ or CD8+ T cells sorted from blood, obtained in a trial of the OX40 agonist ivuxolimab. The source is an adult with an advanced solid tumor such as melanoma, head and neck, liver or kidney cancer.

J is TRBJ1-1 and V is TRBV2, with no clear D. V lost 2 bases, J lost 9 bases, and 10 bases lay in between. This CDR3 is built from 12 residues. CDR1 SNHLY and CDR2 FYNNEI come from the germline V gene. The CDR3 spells CASSEIGNKAFF. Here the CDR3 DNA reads TGTGCCAGCAGTGAAATCGGCAATAAAGCTTTCTTT.

The DNA for the CDR3 is TGTGCCAGCAGCACGGGACCCCAAGAGACCCAGTACTTC. Its protein product is CASSTGPQETQYF. This chain links TRBV7-2 with TRBJ2-5; either TRBD1 or TRBD2 may fit D (5 bases each). The CDR3 is 13 residues long. Germline lookup yields CDR1 SGHTA and CDR2 FQGNSA. V was trimmed by 5 bases and J by 1 base, leaving 8 bases between them.

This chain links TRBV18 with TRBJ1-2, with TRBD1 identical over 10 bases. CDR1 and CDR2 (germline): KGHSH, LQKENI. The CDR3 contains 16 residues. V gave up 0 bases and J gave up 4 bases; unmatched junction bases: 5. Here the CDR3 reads CASSPPRTGGIYGYTF. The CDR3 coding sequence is TGTGCCAGCTCACCACCGAGGACAGGGGGTATCTATGGCTACACCTTC.

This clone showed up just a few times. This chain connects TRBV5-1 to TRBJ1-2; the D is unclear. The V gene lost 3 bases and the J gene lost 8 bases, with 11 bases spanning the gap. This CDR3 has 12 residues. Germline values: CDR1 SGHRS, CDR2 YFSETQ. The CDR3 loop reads CASSSTIEGYTF. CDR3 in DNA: TGCGCCAGCAGCTCTACAATTGAGGGCTACACCTTC.

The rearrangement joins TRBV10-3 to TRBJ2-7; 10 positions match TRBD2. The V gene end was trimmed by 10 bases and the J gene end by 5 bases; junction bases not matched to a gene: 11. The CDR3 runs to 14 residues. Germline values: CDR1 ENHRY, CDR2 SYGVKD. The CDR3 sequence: CATKLLAGRDEQYF. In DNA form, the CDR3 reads TGTGCCACCAAACTACTAGCGGGGCGGGACGAGCAGTACTTC.

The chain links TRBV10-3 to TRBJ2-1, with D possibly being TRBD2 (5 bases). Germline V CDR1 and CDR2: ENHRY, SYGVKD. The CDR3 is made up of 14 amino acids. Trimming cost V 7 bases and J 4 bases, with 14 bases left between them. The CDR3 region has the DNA TGTGCCATCATGAGGGCGGGCGGTTACAATGAGCAGTTCTTC. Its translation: CAIMRAGGYNEQFF.

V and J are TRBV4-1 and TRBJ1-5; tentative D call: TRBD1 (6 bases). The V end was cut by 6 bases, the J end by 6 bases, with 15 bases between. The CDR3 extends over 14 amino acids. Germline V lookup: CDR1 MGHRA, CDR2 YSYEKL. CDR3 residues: CASSQGIQGQPQHF. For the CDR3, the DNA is TGCGCCAGCAGTCAGGGGATCCAGGGTCAGCCCCAGCATTTT.

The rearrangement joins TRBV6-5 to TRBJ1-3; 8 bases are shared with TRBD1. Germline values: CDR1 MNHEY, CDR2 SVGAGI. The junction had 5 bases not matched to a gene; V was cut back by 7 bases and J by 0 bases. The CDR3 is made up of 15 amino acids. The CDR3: CASKRQGTSGNTIYF. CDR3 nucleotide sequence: TGTGCCAGCAAACGACAGGGGACCTCTGGAAACACCATATATTTT.

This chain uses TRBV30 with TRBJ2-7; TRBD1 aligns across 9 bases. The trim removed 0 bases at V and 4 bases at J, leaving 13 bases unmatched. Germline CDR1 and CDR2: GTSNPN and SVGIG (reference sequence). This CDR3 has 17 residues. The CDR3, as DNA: TGTGCCTGGAGTGTCGCGGCTGGACAGGGGAAAGAGTACGAGCAGTACTTC. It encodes CAWSVAAGQGKEYEQYF.

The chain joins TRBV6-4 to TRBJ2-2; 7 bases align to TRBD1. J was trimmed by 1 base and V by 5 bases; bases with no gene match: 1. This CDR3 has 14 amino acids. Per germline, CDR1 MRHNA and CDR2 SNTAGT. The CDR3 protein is CASSRTGNTGELFF. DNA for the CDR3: TGTGCCAGCAGTCGGACAGGGAACACCGGGGAGCTGTTTTTT.

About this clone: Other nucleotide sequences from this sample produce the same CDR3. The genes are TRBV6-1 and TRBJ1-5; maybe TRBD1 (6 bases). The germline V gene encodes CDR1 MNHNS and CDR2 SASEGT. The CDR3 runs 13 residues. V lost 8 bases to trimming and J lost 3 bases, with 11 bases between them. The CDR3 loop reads CASRQVNNQPQHF. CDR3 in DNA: TGTGCCAGCCGACAGGTTAACAATCAGCCCCAGCATTTT.

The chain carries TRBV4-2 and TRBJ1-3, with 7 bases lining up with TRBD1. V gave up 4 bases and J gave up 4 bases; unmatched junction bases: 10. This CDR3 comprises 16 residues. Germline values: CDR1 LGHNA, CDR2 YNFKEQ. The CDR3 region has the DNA TGTGCCAGCAGCCCGAGTAGGGGACAGAGAGGAAACACCATATATTTT. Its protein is CASSPSRGQRGNTIYF.

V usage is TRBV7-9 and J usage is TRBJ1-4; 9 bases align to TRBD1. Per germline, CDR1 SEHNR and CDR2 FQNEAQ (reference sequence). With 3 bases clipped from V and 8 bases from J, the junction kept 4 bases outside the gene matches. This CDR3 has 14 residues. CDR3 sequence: CASSFTGGQEKLFF. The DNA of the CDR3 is TGTGCCAGCAGCTTCACAGGGGGCCAAGAAAAACTGTTTTTT.

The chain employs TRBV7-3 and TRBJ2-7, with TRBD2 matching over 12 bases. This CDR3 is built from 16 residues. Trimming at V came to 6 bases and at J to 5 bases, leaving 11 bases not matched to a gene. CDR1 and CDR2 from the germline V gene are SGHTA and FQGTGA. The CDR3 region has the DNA TGTGCCAGCAGTCATACCAGGACTAGCGGGATCCACGAGCAGTACTTC. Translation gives CASSHTRTSGIHEQYF. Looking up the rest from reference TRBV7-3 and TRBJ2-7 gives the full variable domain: GAGVSQTPSNKVTEKGKYVELRCDPISGHTALYWYRQSLGQGPEFLIYFQGTGAADDSGLPNDRFFAVRPEGSVSTLKIQRTERGDSAVYLCASSHTRTSGIHEQYFGPGTRLTVT.

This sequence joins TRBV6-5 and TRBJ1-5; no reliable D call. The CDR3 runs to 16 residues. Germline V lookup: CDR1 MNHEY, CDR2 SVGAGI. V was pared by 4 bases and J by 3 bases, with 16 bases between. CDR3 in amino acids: CASSSNLQYDNQPQHF. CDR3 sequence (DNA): TGTGCCAGCAGTTCGAATCTTCAGTACGACAATCAGCCCCAGCATTTT.

CDR3 in amino acids: CASSLGQQGAYEQYF. CDR3 DNA: TGTGCCAGCAGCTTAGGGCAACAGGGGGCGTACGAGCAGTACTTC. The chain recombines TRBV7-3 with TRBJ2-7; 9 nucleotides line up with TRBD1. The CDR3 loop spans 15 amino acids. Germline CDR1 and CDR2: SGHTA and FQGTGA. Germline trimming cut 2 bases from V and 4 bases from J; bases unmatched to any gene: 6. The whole variable domain, remainder taken from reference TRBV7-3 and TRBJ2-7, is GAGVSQTPSNKVTEKGKYVELRCDPISGHTALYWYRQSLGQGPEFLIYFQGTGAADDSGLPNDRFFAVRPEGSVSTLKIQRTERGDSAVYLCASSLGQQGAYEQYFGPGTRLTVT.

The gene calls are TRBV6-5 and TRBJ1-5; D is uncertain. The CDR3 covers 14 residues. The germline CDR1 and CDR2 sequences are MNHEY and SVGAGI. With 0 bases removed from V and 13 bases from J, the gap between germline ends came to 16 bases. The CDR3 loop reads CASSYSDTSGVQHF. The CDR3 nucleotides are TGTGCCAGCAGTTACTCGGATACAAGTGGGGTGCAGCATTTT.

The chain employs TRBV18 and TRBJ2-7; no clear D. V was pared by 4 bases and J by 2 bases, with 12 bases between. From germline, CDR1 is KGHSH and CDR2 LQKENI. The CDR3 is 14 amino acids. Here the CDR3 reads CASSQGRRTYEQYF. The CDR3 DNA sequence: TGTGCCAGCTCACAGGGTCGGCGGACCTACGAGCAGTACTTC.

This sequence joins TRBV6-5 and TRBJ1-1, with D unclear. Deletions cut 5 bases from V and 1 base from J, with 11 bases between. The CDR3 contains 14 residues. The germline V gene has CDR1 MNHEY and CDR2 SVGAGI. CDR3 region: CASSLNKANTEAFF. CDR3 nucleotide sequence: TGTGCCAGCAGTCTAAATAAGGCGAACACTGAAGCTTTCTTT.

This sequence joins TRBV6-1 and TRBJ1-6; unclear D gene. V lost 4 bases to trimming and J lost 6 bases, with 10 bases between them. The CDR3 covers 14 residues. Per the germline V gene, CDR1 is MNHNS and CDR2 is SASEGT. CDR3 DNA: TGTGCCAGCAGTGCAGCTCTTATTAATTCACCCCTCCACTTT. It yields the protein CASSAALINSPLHF.

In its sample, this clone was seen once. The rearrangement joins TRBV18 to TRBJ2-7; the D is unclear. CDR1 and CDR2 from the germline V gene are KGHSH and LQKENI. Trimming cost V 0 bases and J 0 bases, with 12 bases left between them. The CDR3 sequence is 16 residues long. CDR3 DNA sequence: TGTGCCAGCTCACCACCGGGGTCCGGCTACTCCTACGAGCAGTACTTC. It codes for CASSPPGSGYSYEQYF.

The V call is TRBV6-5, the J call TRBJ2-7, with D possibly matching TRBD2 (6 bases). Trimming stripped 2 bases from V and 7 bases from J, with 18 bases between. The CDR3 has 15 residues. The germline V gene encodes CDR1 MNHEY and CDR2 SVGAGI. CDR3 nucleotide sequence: TGTGCCAGCAGTTACGGCGGGGCAGGGATGTGGGAGCAGTACTTC. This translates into CASSYGGAGMWEQYF.

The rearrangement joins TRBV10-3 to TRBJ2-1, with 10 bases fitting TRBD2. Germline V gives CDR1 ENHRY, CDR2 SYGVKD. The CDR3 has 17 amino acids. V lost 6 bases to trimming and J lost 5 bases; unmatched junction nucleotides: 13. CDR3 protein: CAIRGPKLAGRNNEQFF. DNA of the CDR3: TGTGCCATCAGGGGGCCGAAACTAGCGGGAAGGAACAATGAGCAGTTCTTC.

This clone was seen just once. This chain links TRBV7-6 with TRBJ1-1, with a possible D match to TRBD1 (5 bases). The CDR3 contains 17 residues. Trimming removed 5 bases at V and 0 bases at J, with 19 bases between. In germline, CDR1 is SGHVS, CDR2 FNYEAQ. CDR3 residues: CASSNSRDGFLNTEAFF. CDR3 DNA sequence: TGTGCCAGCAGCAACAGCCGGGACGGATTCTTGAACACTGAAGCTTTCTTT. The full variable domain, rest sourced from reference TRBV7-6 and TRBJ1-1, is GAGVSQSPRYKVTKRGQDVALRCDPISGHVSLYWYRQALGQGPEFLTYFNYEAQQDKSGLPNDRFSAERPEGSISTLTIQRTEQRDSAMYRCASSNSRDGFLNTEAFFGQGTRLTVV.

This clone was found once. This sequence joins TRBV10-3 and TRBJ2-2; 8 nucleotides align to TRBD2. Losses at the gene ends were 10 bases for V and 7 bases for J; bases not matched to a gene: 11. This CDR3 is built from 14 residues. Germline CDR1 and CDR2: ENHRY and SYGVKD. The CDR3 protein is CATRGSGNNGELFF. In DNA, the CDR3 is TGTGCCACCCGGGGTAGCGGGAATAACGGGGAGCTGTTTTTT.

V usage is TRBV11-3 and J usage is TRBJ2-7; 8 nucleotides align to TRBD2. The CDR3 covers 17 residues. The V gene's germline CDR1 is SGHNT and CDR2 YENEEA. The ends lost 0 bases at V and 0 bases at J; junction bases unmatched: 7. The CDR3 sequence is CASSLDPSGSHSYEQYF. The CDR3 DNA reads TGTGCCAGCAGCTTAGATCCCAGCGGGAGTCACTCCTACGAGCAGTACTTC.

CDR3 residues: CASSSQAGVRETQYF. CDR3 in DNA: TGTGCCAGCAGCTCTCAGGCGGGAGTGCGGGAGACCCAGTACTTC. V is TRBV11-3 and J is TRBJ2-5; TRBD2 matches at 7 bases. The germline gives CDR1 SGHNT, CDR2 YENEEA. This CDR3 contains 15 residues. J lost 5 bases, V lost 4 bases, and 10 bases had no gene match. The complete variable domain, with remaining parts taken from reference TRBV11-3 and TRBJ2-5, reads EAGVVQSPRYKIIEKKQPVAFWCNPISGHNTLYWYLQNLGQGPELLIRYENEEAVDDSQLPKDRFSAERLKGVDSTLKIQPAELGDSAVYLCASSSQAGVRETQYFGPGTRLLVL.

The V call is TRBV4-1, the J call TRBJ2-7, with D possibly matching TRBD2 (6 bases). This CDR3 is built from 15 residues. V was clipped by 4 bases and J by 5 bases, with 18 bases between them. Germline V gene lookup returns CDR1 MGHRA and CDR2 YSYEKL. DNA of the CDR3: TGCGCCAGCAGCCCCGAGGATCGGGGGTTCCACGAGCAGTACTTC. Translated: CASSPEDRGFHEQYF.

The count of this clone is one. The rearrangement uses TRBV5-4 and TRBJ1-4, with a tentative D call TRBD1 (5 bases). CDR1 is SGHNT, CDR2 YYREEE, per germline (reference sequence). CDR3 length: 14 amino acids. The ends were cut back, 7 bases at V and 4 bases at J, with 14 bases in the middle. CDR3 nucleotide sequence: TGTGCCAGCGCCCCGGGGGGGGTTAATGAAAAACTGTTTTTT. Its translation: CASAPGGVNEKLFF.

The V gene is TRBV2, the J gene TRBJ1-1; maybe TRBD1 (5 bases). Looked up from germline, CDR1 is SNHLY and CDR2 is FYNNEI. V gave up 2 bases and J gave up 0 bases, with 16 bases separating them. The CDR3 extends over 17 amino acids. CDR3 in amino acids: CASSEPGGNRLNTEAFF. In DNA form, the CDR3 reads TGTGCCAGCAGTGAACCTGGGGGAAACAGATTGAACACTGAAGCTTTCTTT.